The clone carrying this T cell receptor (beta chain) showed up many times. Germline-derived CDR1 and CDR2 are LGHNA and YSLEER. V gave up 6 bases and J gave up 6 bases, with 12 bases separating them. The CDR3 sequence is 13 residues long. The sample comes from a study of beta chain features in type 1 diabetes. All of the isolated RNA was reverse transcribed, so expressed TCRB transcripts were sequenced. Sequencing used immunoSEQ multiplex PCR; TCRdb keeps in-frame clones, though not all of them. The sample comprises more than 110,000 clones, 6.9% of which are singletons, and under 1.5% rests with the top ten.

The receptor was isolated from a woman aged 25 to 39 in good health. Input material: central memory CD4+ T cells from blood. V is TRBV4-3 and J is TRBJ2-1; a weak D match, TRBD1 (6 bases). CDR3 coding DNA: TGCGCCAGCAGTCGAAACAGGGTCAATGAGCAGTTCTTC. It specifies CASSRNRVNEQFF.